Reported below is one T cell receptor (beta chain). These data belong to a study of naive and memory T cell subsets. Both TRBC1 and TRBC2 were covered by a beta constant-region primer of two equimolar oligonucleotides. TCRdb re-called the UMI-ligation and nested PCR reads through MiXCR, storing one row per CDR3 protein. The sample includes under 150,000 distinct CDR3 sequences, about a sixth seen only once; the top ten take 0.14% to 0.15%. The CDR3 loop spans 14 amino acids. J was trimmed by 4 bases and V by 6 bases; bases with no gene match: 6. Germline-derived CDR1 and CDR2 are MDHEN and SYDVKM. The source is a human donor in good health. The specimen was naive CD4+ T cells from blood. The chain has TRBV28 and TRBJ1-1; 9 bases map to TRBD1. CDR3 nucleotide sequence: TGTGCCAGCAGGGGGACAGGGAGGGTCACTGAAGCTTTCTTT. It yields the protein CASRGTGRVTEAFF.